This T cell receptor beta chain stems from a study of cytomegalovirus exposure and HLA in healthy donors. This CDR3 contains 14 residues. The V end lost 2 bases, the J end lost 1 base, and 8 bases lay between the germline ends. The V gene's germline CDR1 is SGHRS and CDR2 YFSETQ. The PCR used 60 Vbeta and 13 Jbeta primers. Data came from immunoSEQ multiplex PCR; TCRdb stores just in-frame clones and leaves some out. The profile shows 60,000 to 95,000 clones, about 78% of them singletons. A few counts support this clone. This clonotype was obtained from a woman between 40 and 50 years old in good health and CMV-seropositive. The rearrangement uses TRBV5-1 and TRBJ2-3; D is possibly TRBD2 (6 bases). The specimen sequenced was PBMCs. The CDR3 protein is CASSLGGGTDTQYF. The CDR3 DNA reads TGCGCCAGCAGCTTAGGCGGGGGCACAGATACGCAGTATTTT.